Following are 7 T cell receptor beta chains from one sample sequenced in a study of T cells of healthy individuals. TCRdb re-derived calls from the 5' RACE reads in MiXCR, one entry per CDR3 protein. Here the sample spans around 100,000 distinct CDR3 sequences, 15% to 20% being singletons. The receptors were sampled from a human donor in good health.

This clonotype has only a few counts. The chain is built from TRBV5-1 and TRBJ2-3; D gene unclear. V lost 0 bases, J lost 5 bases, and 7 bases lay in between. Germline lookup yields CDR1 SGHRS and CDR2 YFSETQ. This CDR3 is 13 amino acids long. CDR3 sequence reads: CASSLERGDTQYF. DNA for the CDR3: TGCGCCAGCAGCTTGGAGCGTGGAGATACGCAGTATTTT.

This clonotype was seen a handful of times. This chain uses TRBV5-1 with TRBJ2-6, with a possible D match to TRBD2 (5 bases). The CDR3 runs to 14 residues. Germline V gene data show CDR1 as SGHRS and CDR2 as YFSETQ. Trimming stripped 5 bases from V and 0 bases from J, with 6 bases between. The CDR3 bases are TGCGCCAGCAGGGAGGACTCTGGGGCCAACGTCCTGACTTTC. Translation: CASREDSGANVLTF.

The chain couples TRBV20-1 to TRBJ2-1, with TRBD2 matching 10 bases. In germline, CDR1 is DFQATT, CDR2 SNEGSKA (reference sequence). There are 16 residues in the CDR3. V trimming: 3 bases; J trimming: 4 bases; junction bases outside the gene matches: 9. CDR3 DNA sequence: TGCAGTGCTAGGTCTAGCGGGAGTGGGACTTACAATGAGCAGTTCTTC. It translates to CSARSSGSGTYNEQFF.

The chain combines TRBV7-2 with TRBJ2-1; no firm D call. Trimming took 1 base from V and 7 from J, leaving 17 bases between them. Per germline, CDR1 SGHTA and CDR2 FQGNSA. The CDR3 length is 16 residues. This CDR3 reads CASSLVRLHGGNEQFF. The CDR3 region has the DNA TGTGCCAGCAGCTTAGTCCGCCTCCACGGTGGTAATGAGCAGTTCTTC.

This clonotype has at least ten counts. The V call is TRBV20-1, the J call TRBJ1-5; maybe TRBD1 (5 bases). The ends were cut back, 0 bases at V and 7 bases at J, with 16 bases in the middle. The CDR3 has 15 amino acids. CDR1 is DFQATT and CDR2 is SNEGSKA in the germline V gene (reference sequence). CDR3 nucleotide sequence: TGCAGTGCTAGAGAGGACCAGGGAATAGAGCAGCCCCAGCATTTT. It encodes CSAREDQGIEQPQHF.

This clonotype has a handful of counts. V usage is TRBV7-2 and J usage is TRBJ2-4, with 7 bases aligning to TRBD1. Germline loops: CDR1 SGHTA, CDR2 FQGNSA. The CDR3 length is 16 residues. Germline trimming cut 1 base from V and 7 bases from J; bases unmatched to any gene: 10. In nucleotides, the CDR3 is TGTGCCAGCAGCTTAGAGGGTTTAGGGACAGTGAACATTCAGTACTTC. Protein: CASSLEGLGTVNIQYF.

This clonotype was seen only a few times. DNA for the CDR3: TGTGCCACCCAGGACAGGGTTGCCTACGAGCAGTACTTC. Protein: CATQDRVAYEQYF. V gene TRBV6-2 or TRBV6-3 combines with J gene TRBJ2-7; 8 positions agree with TRBD1. V lost 10 bases to trimming and J lost 2 bases; unmatched junction nucleotides: 7. The CDR3 is 13 residues long. From germline, CDR1 is MNHEY and CDR2 SVGEGT.